This TCR beta chain derives from a study of blood T cell repertoires in COVID-19. This clone came up once. Only in-frame clones appear in the TCRdb table, and some are missing; sequencing was by immunoSEQ multiplex PCR. The sample holds about 330,000 clones, roughly 87% seen once. This CDR3 contains 13 residues. Germline V gene lookup returns CDR1 MGHDK and CDR2 SYGVNS. V was cut by 4 bases and J by 7 bases, with 13 bases left in between. The sample consisted of peripheral blood. The chain joins TRBV25-1 to TRBJ1-1, with D possibly TRBD1 on 6 matching bases. This clonotype was obtained from a man aged 30 to 45 with COVID-19, enrolled during active disease. CDR3 DNA: TGTGCCAGCAGTGTCAGGGGTGGCAGTGAAGCTTTCTTT. This encodes CASSVRGGSEAFF.